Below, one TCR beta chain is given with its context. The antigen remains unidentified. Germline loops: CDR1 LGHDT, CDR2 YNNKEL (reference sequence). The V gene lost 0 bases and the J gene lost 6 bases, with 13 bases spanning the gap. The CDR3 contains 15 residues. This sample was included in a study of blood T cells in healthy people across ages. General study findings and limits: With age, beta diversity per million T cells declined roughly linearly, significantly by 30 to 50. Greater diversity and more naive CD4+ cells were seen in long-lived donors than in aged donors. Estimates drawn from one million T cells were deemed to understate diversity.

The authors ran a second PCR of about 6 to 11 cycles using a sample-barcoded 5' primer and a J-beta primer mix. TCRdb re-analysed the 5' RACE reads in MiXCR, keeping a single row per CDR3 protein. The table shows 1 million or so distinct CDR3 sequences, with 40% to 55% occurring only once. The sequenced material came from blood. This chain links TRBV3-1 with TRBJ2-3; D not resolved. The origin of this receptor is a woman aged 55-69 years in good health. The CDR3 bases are TGTGCCAGCAGCCAAGAAAGGGCTAAGGAGGATACGCAGTATTTT. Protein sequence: CASSQERAKEDTQYF.